This TCR beta chain was recovered during a study of cytomegalovirus exposure and HLA in healthy donors. Regarding the study as a whole: The study recorded about 150 TCR beta chains that were cytomegalovirus-associated. Subsequent analysis revealed that first-cohort TCR clusters tended to co-occur in the approximately 120 validation repertoires.

Libraries were prepared by immunoSEQ multiplex PCR; TCRdb keeps only in-frame clonotypes and omits some of them. The table lists 98,000 or so clones, more than 90% of them singletons. As for this clone: Its specificity is unknown.

The CDR3 consists of 15 residues. V shed 5 bases and J shed 0 bases, with 11 bases lying between them. CDR1 SNHLY and CDR2 FYNNEI come from the germline V gene. Material: PBMCs. The sequence derives from a young woman in good health and CMV-seronegative. The chain recombines TRBV2 with TRBJ1-5; D gene uncertain. The CDR3 DNA follows: TGTGCCAGCAGTACCGTGAGCTATAGCAATCAGCCCCAGCATTTT. Translating gives CASSTVSYSNQPQHF.